The source of this T cell receptor beta chain is a study of cytomegalovirus exposure and HLA in healthy donors. The wider study: A prior study identified 120 million or so unique TCR beta sequences from about 180 million T cells. Counted in an early data release were about 85 million unique TCRs from HLA-typed donors.

Germline trimming cut 7 bases from V and 5 bases from J; bases unmatched to any gene: 3. CDR3 length: 13 amino acids. Germline V gives CDR1 SQVTM, CDR2 ANQGSEA. The PCR had 60 Vbeta and 13 Jbeta primers. TCRdb's copy holds only in-frame clones and misses some; the assay was immunoSEQ multiplex PCR. The top ten hold approximately 2.9% of the sample, which has some 170,000 clones, around 74% seen once. This clone has a single count. Its antigen is as yet unknown. Findings and caveats of the study: Published work reported that the classifier diagnosed cytomegalovirus status with high specificity and sensitivity.

The gene calls are TRBV29-1 and TRBJ2-2, with 11 bases fitting TRBD2. Specimen: PBMCs. The receptor's source is a male donor in good health and CMV-seronegative. This chain's CDR3 is CSAGTSGTGELFF. The CDR3 DNA is TGCAGCGCAGGGACTAGCGGTACCGGGGAGCTGTTTTTT.